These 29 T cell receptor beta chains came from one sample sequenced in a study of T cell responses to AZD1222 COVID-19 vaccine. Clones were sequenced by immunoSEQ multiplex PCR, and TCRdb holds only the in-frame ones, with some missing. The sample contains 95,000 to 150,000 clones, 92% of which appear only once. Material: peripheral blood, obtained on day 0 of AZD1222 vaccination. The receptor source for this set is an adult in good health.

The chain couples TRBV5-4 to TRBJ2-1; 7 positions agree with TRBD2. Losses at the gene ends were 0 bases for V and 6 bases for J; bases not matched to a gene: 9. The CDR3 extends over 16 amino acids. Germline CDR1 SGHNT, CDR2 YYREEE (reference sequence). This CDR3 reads CASSLGGRERGNEQFF. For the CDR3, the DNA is TGTGCCAGCAGCTTGGGAGGGCGGGAGAGGGGCAATGAGCAGTTCTTC.

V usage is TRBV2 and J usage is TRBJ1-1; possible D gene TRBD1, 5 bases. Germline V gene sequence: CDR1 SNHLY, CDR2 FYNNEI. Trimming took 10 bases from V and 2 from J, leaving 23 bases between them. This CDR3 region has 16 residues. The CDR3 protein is CATKRGPQGVNTEAFF. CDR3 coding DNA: TGTGCCACCAAGAGAGGTCCGCAGGGAGTTAACACTGAAGCTTTCTTT.

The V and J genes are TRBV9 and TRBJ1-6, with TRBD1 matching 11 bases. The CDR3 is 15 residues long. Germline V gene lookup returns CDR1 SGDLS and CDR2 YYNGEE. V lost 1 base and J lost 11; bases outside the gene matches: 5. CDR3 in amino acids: CASSVRPGQGAPLHF. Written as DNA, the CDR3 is TGTGCCAGCAGCGTAAGGCCGGGACAGGGGGCACCCCTCCACTTT.

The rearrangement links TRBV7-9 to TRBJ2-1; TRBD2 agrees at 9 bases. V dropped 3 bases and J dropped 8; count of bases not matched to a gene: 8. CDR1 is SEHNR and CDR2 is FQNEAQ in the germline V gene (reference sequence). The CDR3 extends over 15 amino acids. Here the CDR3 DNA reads TGTGCCAGCAGCTTCGGGGTAGCGGGAGTGGATGAGCAGTTCTTC. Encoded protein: CASSFGVAGVDEQFF.

This CDR3 reads CASSPAGLTFYNEQFF. The CDR3 DNA is TGTGCCAGCAGCCCAGCCGGACTGACCTTCTACAATGAGCAGTTCTTC. The chain has TRBV11-3 and TRBJ2-1, with D possibly being TRBD2 (5 bases). Germline V gene data show CDR1 as SGHNT and CDR2 as YENEEA. There are 16 residues in the CDR3. Trimming removed 5 bases from V and 3 bases from J, with 17 bases in between.

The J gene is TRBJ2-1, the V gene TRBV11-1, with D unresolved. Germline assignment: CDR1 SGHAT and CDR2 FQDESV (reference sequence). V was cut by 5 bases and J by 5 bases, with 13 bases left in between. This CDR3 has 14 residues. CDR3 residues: CASSPGPWDNEQFF. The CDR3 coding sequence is TGTGCCAGCAGCCCTGGGCCGTGGGACAATGAGCAGTTCTTC.

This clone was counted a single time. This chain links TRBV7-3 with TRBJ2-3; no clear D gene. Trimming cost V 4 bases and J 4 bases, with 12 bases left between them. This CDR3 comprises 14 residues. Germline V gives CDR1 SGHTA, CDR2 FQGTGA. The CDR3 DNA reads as TGTGCCAGCAGCTCAAACCCCTCCCCAGATACGCAGTATTTT. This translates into CASSSNPSPDTQYF.

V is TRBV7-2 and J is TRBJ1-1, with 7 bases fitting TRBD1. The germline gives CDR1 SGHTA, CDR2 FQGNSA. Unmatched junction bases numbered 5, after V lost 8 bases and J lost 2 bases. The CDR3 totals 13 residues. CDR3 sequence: CASARQGNTEAFF. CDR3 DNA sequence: TGTGCCAGCGCCAGACAGGGAAACACTGAAGCTTTCTTT.

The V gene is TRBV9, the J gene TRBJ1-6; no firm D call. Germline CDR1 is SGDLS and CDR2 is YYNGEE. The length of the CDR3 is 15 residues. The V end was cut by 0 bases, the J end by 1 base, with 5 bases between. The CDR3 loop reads CASSVGDSYNSPLHF. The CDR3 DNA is TGTGCCAGCAGCGTAGGAGATTCCTATAATTCACCCCTCCACTTT.

Written as DNA, the CDR3 is TGTGCCAGCAGCTTCGACTACAGGGAGCGTGATCAGCCCCAGCATTTT. Protein: CASSFDYRERDQPQHF. J is TRBJ1-5 and V is TRBV11-3; perhaps TRBD1 as D (6 bases). Germline V CDR1 and CDR2: SGHNT, YENEEA. V lost 3 bases and J 5 bases, leaving 17 bases between the germline ends. The CDR3 has 16 amino acids.

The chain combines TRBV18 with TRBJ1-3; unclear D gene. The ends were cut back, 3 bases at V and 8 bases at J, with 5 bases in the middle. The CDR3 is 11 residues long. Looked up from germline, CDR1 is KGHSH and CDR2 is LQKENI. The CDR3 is CASSPGYTIYF. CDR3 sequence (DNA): TGTGCCAGCTCACCCGGTTACACCATATATTTT. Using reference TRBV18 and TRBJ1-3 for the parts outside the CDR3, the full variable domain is NAGVMQNPRHLVRRRGQEARLRCSPMKGHSHVYWYRQLPEEGLKFMVYLQKENIIDESGMPKERFSAEFPKEGPSILRIQQVVRGDSAAYFCASSPGYTIYFGEGSWLTVV.

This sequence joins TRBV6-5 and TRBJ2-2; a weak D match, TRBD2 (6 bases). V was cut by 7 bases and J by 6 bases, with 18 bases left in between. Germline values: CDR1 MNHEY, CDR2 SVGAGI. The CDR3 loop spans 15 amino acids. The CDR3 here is CASTPGTRSSGELFF. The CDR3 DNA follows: TGTGCCAGCACCCCCGGGACTCGATCCTCCGGGGAGCTGTTTTTT.

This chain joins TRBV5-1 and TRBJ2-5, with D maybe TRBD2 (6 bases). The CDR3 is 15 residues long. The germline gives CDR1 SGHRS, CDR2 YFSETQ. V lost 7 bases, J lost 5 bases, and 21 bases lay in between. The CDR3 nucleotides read TGCGCCAGCGGCTACTTAGCGGCCCCTGGGGAGACCCAGTACTTC. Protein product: CASGYLAAPGETQYF. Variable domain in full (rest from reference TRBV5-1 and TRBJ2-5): KAGVTQTPRYLIKTRGQQVTLSCSPISGHRSVSWYQQTPGQGLQFLFEYFSETQRNKGNFPGRFSGRQFSNSRSEMNVSTLELGDSALYLCASGYLAAPGETQYFGPGTRLLVL.

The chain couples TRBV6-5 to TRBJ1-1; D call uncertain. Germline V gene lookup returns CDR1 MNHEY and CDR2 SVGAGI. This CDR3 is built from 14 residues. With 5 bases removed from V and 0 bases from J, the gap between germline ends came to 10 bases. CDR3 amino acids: CASSRDGLNTEAFF. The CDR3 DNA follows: TGTGCCAGCAGTCGAGACGGGCTGAACACTGAAGCTTTCTTT.

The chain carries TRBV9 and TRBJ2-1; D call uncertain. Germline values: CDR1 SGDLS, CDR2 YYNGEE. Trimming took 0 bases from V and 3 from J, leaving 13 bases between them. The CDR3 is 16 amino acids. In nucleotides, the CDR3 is TGTGCCAGCAGCGTAGTAGACCACTCCAACTACAATGAGCAGTTCTTC. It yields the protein CASSVVDHSNYNEQFF.

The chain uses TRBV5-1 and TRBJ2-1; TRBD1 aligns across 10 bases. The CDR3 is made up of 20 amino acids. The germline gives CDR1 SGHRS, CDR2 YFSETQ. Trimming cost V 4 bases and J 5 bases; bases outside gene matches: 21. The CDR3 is CASSAPTGGLSVFGNNEQFF. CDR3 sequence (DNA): TGCGCCAGCAGCGCGCCGACAGGGGGCCTTTCGGTCTTCGGAAACAATGAGCAGTTCTTC. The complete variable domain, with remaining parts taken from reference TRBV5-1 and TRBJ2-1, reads KAGVTQTPRYLIKTRGQQVTLSCSPISGHRSVSWYQQTPGQGLQFLFEYFSETQRNKGNFPGRFSGRQFSNSRSEMNVSTLELGDSALYLCASSAPTGGLSVFGNNEQFFGPGTRLTVL.

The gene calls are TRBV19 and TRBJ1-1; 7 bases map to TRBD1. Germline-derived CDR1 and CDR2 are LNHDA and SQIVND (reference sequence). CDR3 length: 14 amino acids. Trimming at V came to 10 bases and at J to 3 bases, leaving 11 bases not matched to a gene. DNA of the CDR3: TGTGCCACCAAGACAGGGAATGGATACACTGAAGCTTTCTTT. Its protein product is CATKTGNGYTEAFF.

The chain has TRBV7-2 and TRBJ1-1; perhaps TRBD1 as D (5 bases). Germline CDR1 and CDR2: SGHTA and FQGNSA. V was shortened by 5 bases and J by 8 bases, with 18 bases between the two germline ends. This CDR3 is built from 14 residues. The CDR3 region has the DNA TGTGCCAGCAGCCCCCCAGGGACGGGAATCGAAGCTTTCTTT. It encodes CASSPPGTGIEAFF.

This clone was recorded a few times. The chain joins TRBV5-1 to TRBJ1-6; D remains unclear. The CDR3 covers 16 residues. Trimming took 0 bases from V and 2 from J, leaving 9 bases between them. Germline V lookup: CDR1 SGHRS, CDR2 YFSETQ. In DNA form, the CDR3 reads TGCGCCAGCAGCTTGGACGGGGTACCCTATAATTCACCCCTCCACTTT. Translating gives CASSLDGVPYNSPLHF.

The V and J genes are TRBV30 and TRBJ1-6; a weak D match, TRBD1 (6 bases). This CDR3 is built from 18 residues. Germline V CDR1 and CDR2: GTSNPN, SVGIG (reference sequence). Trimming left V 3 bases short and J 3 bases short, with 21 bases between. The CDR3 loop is CAWSPRFGTMIYNSPLHF. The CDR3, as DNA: TGTGCCTGGAGCCCAAGATTCGGGACAATGATCTATAATTCACCCCTCCACTTT.

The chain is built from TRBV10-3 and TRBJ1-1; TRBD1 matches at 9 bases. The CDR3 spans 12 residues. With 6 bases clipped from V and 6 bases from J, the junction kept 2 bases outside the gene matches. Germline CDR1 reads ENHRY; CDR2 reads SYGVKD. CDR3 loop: CAIRNRGPEAFF. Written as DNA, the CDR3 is TGTGCCATCAGGAACAGGGGGCCTGAAGCTTTCTTT.

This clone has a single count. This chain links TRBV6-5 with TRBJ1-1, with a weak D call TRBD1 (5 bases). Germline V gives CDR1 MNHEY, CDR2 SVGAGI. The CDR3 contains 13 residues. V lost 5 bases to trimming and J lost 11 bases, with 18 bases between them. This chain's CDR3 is CASSQSPGRAAFF. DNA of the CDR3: TGTGCCAGCAGTCAGTCGCCGGGCAGGGCCGCTTTCTTT.

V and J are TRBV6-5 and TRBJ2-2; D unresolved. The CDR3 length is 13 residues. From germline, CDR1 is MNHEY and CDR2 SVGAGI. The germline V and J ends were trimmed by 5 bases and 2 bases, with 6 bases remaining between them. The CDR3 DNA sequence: TGTGCCAGCAGTACCAGTAACACCGGGGAGCTGTTTTTT. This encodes CASSTSNTGELFF.

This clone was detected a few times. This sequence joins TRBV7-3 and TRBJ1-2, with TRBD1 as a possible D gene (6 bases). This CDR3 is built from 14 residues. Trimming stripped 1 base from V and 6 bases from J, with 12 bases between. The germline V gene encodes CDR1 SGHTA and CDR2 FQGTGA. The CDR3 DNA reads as TGTGCCAGCAGCTTAAATCAGGGGCGGGATGGCTACACCTTC. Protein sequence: CASSLNQGRDGYTF.

CDR3 DNA: TGTGCCAGCAGCTTAGGGTTGGTAGGGGACGGCTACACCTTC. Its protein is CASSLGLVGDGYTF. V gene TRBV11-2 combines with J gene TRBJ1-2, with D possibly TRBD1 on 5 matching bases. Germline values: CDR1 SGHAT, CDR2 FQNNGV. The CDR3 spans 14 residues. Trimming stripped 1 base from V and 8 bases from J, with 14 bases between.

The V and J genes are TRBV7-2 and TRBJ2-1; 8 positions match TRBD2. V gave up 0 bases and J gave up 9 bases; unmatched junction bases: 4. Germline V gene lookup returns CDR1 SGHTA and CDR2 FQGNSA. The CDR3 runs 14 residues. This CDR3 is CASSLAGLASEQFF. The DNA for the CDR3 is TGTGCCAGCAGCTTAGCCGGACTAGCAAGTGAGCAGTTCTTC.

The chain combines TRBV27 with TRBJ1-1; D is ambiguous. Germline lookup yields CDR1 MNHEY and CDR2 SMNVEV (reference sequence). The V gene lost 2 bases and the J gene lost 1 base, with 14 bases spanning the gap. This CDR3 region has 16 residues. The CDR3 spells CASSLSPPRGNTEAFF. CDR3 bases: TGTGCCAGCAGTTTAAGCCCCCCACGGGGGAACACTGAAGCTTTCTTT.

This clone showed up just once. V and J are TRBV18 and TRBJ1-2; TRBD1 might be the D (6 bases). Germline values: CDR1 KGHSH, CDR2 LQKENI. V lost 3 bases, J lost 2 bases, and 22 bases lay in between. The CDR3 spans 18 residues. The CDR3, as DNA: TGTGCCAGCTCACCTTTTTTCGGGACACGAGATCTAAACTATGGCTACACCTTC. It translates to CASSPFFGTRDLNYGYTF.

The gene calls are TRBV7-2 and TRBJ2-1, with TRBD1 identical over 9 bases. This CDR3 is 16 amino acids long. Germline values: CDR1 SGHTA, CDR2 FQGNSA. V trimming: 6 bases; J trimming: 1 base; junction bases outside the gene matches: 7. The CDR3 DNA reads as TGTGCCAGCAGGGTTACAGGGGGCACATCCTACAATGAGCAGTTCTTC. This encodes CASRVTGGTSYNEQFF.